This T cell receptor (beta chain) appears in the sequencing data of a study of T cells in Graves' hyperthyroidism and ophthalmopathy. This clonotype was found many times. The antigen is not known. Notes on the study in general: In the analysis, a 13 V-J model separated ophthalmopathy from stable hyperthyroidism.

RNA transcripts were the template for amplifying TCR beta CDR3 regions. HTBI primers were employed in a first-round RT-PCR of the TCR CDR3. TCRdb reprocessed the multiplex PCR reads via MiXCR and lists one record per CDR3 protein. The profile shows under 350,000 distinct CDR3 sequences, around 15% of them singletons. Clinical symptoms, serum thyroxine and TRAb, thyroid ultrasound and orbital computed tomography were used for the diagnoses. This CDR3 is built from 14 residues. J gave up 4 bases and V 6 bases, and 6 bases lay outside the gene matches. Looked up from germline, CDR1 is SQVTM and CDR2 is ANQGSEA.

Input material: blood. This TCR was recovered from a woman aged 55-75 years with Graves' ophthalmopathy. This chain joins TRBV29-1 and TRBJ2-3; 11 nucleotides line up with TRBD1. The CDR3 nucleotides read TGCAGCGTCGGACAGGGGGCAGGCGCAGATACGCAGTATTTT. Its protein is CSVGQGAGADTQYF.